The T cell receptor beta chain under discussion was sequenced for a study of CD8 T cells in Susac syndrome. With 6 bases removed from V and 5 bases from J, the gap between germline ends came to 28 bases. CDR3 length: 17 residues. Germline V gene data show CDR1 as SQVTM and CDR2 as ANQGSEA. Sequencing of TCR beta covered CD8+ and CD4+ T cells obtained from blood. Multiple sclerosis controls were treatment-naive patients with stable or active relapsing-remitting disease. Random hexamers primed reverse transcription of about 0.45 to 1 ug RNA. TCRdb reprocessed the immunoSEQ multiplex PCR reads with MiXCR, giving one entry per CDR3 protein. The sample records approximately 150,000 distinct CDR3 sequences, approximately 94% being singletons.

The sample taken for sequencing was CD4+ T cells from PBMCs. The source is a human donor with multiple sclerosis. The chain employs TRBV29-1 and TRBJ2-5, with D unresolved. The CDR3 coding sequence is TGCAGCGTCCTCCTGGCCCCGGAAGGAAGGGTCCGCGAGACCCAGTACTTC. Protein: CSVLLAPEGRVRETQYF.